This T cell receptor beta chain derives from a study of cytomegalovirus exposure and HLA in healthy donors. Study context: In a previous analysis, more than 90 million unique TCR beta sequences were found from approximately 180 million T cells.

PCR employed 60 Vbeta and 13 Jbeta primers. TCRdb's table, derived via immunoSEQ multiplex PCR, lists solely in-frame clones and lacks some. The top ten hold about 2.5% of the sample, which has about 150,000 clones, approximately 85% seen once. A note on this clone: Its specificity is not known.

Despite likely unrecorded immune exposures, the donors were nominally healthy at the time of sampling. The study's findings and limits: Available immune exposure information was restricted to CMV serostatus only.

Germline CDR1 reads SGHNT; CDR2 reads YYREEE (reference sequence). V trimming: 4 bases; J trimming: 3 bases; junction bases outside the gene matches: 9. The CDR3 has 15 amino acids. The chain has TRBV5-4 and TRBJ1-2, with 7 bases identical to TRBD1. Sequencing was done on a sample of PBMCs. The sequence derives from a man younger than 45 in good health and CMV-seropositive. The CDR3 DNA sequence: TGTGCCAGCAGCAGGGCCCTACAGGGGTACTATGGCTACACCTTC. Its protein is CASSRALQGYYGYTF.